The source of this T cell receptor beta chain is a study of identical twins. This clonotype was counted a single time. A universal primer site was created by template switching, with the cDNA bearing unique molecular identifiers. Each CDR3 protein is one row after TCRdb ran MiXCR on the 5' RACE reads. The sample includes 410,000 or so distinct CDR3 sequences, about a fifth of them seen just once. The CDR3 loop spans 15 amino acids. Germline V lookup: CDR1 LGHNA, CDR2 YNFKEQ. The ends were cut back, 0 bases at V and 0 bases at J, with 7 bases in the middle. The sequencing sample was made of naive T cells sorted from blood. The TCR was taken from a man aged 45-60 years in good health. The chain links TRBV4-2 to TRBJ2-3; D is unclear. The CDR3 reads CASSQDHDSTDTQYF. The CDR3 DNA sequence: TGTGCCAGCAGCCAAGATCACGACAGCACAGATACGCAGTATTTT.